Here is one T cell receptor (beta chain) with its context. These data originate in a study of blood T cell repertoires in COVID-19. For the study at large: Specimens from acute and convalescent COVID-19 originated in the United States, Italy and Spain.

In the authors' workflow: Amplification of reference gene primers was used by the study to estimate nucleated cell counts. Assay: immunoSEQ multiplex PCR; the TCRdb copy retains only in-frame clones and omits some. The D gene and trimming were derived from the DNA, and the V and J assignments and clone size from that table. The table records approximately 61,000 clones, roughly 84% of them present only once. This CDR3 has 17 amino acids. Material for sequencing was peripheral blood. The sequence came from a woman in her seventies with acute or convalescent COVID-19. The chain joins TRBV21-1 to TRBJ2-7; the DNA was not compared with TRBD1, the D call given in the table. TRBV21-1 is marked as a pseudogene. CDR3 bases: TGTGCCAGCAGCAACCTACCAAAGGACAGGGAGGCTGACGAGCAGTACTTC. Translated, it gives CASSNLPKDREADEQYF.